What follows describes a single T cell receptor (beta chain). There are a few counts of this clonotype. Its antigen specificity is not known. No base quality information exists; no much larger clone differs at one position. The library was produced with PCR. The sequencer listed for this sample is Illumina HiSeq 2500. TCR library preparation used molecular barcoding, with unique molecular identifiers applied to normalize quantification of the TCRbeta repertoire. Starting from the raw public reads, TCRdb applied fastp trimming at Q25, assembled clones with MiXCR and retained in-frame beta chains. Every CDR3 protein is listed once, alongside the most common genes and DNA of its rows. This sample has roughly 610,000 distinct CDR3 sequences in its table, and roughly 10% of those were observed once. Of the sample, about 4% is held by the ten largest clones. For CDR1 and CDR2, the germline V gene lists LGHNA and YNFKEQ. CDR3 length: 19 amino acids, cysteine to phenylalanine. Just the 57-base CDR3 DNA is kept, in frame starting at base 1. Germline trimming: 2 bases from V, 3 bases from J; junction bases outside gene matches: 13.

The data derive from a study of T-cell reconstitution after alpha-beta-depleted transplantation in children (dated by TCRdb to 2016 to 2017). Some background on the complete study: The study quantitatively tracked T-cell immune reconstitution after TCRalphabeta/CD19-depleted allogeneic hematopoietic cell transplantation in children using TCR repertoire profiling.

The sequence links TRBV4-2 to TRBJ1-6, and 7 junction bases match TRBD1. The sequence derives from a human donor who donated a stem cell graft to a child with acute myeloid leukemia. This specimen was PBMCs from the stem cell graft donor, taken from the stem cell graft. The CDR3 amino acid sequence is: CASSQRGQTKNNYNSPLHF. The nucleotide sequence reads as follows: TGTGCCAGCAGCCAAAGGGGGCAGACAAAAAATAACTATAATTCACCCCTCCACTTT.